This TCR beta chain was obtained from a study of T-cell reconstitution after alpha-beta-depleted transplantation in children. The germline CDR1 and CDR2 sequences are KGHDR and SFDVKD. The J segment lost 11 bases and the V segment lost 4 bases, leaving 9 bases of the junction unmatched. There are 13 residues in the CDR3. Unique molecular identifiers were used in preparing the TCRbeta library. From the PCR reads, TCRdb called clonotypes with MiXCR, one entry per CDR3 protein. The table records about 420,000 distinct CDR3 sequences, under 13% of them present only once. This clonotype came up a few times.

V usage is TRBV24-1 and J usage is TRBJ2-7; 8 bases line up with TRBD2. This clonotype originated in a human donor who donated a stem cell graft to a child with acute myeloid leukemia. The sequenced sample was PBMCs from the stem cell graft donor, obtained from the stem cell graft. The CDR3 DNA reads TGTGCCACCAGTGAGAACTCCGGGACTAGAAAGTACTTC. It codes for CATSENSGTRKYF.